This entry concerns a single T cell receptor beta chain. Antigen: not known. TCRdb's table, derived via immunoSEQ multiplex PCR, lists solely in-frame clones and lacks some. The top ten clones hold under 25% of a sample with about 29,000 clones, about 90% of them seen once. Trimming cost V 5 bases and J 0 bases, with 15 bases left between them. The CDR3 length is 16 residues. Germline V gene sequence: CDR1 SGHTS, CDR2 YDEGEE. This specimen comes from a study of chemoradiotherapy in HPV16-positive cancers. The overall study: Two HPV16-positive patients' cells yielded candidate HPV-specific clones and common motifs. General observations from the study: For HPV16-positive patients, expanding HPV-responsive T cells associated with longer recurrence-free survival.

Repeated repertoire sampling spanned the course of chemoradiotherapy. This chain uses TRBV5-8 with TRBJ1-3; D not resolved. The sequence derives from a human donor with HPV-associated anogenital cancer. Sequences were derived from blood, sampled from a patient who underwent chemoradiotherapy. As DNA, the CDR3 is TGTGCCAGCAGTCGCTGGGGTTCTAGCTCTGGAAACACCATATATTTT. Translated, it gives CASSRWGSSSGNTIYF.